Listed below are T cell receptor beta chains from one sample, sequenced in a study of HIV-infected patients and healthy controls. TCRdb independently ran MiXCR on the 5' RACE reads; one entry per CDR3 protein. This table holds about 18,000 distinct CDR3 sequences, 8.5% to 9% found once. Sequenced material: blood, taken during antiretroviral therapy. The receptors were gathered from an adult with HIV infection. The CDR3 runs from the conserved cysteine through the conserved F or W. The order of the fields is D gene, clone size, CDR3 length, J gene, V gene, CDR3 DNA, CDR3 protein. D genes are given only for firm matches. Size is stated for part of the rows, as once, few or many counts, or as a class when the clone is expanded.

>TRBD1|NA|15|TRBJ2-7|TRBV28
TGTGCCAGCAGTTGGGACAGGTTAGGGCATTACGAGCAGTACTTC
CASSWDRLGHYEQYF
>NA|many|14|TRBJ2-7|TRBV6-5
TGTGCCAGCAGCACCGATTTACTACCCTACGAGCAGTACTTC
CASSTDLLPYEQYF
>TRBD1|NA|16|TRBJ2-5|TRBV5-6
TGTGCCAGCAGCTTTACTGGACAGGGCATCCGAGAGACCCAGTACTTC
CASSFTGQGIRETQYF
>NA|NA|13|TRBJ1-3|TRBV2
TGTGCCAGCTTTAGGGAATCTGGAAACACCATATATTTT
CASFRESGNTIYF
>NA|many|16|TRBJ2-5|TRBV6-5
TGTGCCAGCAGTGGGGGTGGGAGCGCCCTCGGGGAGACCCAGTACTTC
CASSGGGSALGETQYF
>TRBD1|NA|17|TRBJ2-5|TRBV6-1
TGTGCCAGCAGTGAATTAGAGACAGGGACGTACCAAGAGACCCAGTACTTC
CASSELETGTYQETQYF
>NA|many|12|TRBJ2-1|TRBV30
TGTGCCTGGGGTGGCGGGGCACGGGAGCAGTTCTTC
CAWGGGAREQFF
>NA|many|16|TRBJ2-5|TRBV4-2
TGTGCCAGCAGCCAAGAAGGCGCGGGGGCCCAAGAGACCCAGTACTTC
CASSQEGAGAQETQYF
>TRBD2|many|15|TRBJ2-2|TRBV5-1
TGCGCCAGCAGCTTGCTTCCGGGGAGGGCCGGGGAGCTGTTTTTT
CASSLLPGRAGELFF
>NA|many|12|TRBJ2-7|TRBV29-1
TGCAGCGTTGGAGAGGTATCCGACGAGCAGTACTTC
CSVGEVSDEQYF
>NA|many|15|TRBJ1-4|TRBV7-2
TGTGCCAGCAGCTTAGAGTCAGGGATGAGGGTGAAACTGTTTTTT
CASSLESGMRVKLFF
>TRBD2|many|16|TRBJ2-5|TRBV7-3
TGTGCCAGCAGCAGGGGACTAGCGGGAGAAGGAGAGACCCAGTACTTC
CASSRGLAGEGETQYF
>NA|many|12|TRBJ1-2|TRBV12-3/TRBV12-4
TGTGCCAGCAGTGGGGACTACTATGGCTACACCTTC
CASSGDYYGYTF
>NA|NA|12|TRBJ1-1|TRBV29-1
TGCAGCGTTAAAGGGGGGGTTACTGAAGCTTTCTTT
CSVKGGVTEAFF
>NA|many|15|TRBJ2-1|TRBV3-1
TGTGCCAGCAGAATCAATCAACATAAGAGCAATGAGCAGTTCTTC
CASRINQHKSNEQFF
>NA|few|13|TRBJ1-1|TRBV6-6
TGTGCCAGCAGCACCCGGGAGGGCACTGAAGCTTTCTTT
CASSTREGTEAFF
>NA|NA|15|TRBJ1-2|TRBV6-5
TGTGCCAGCAGATCCACCTCGACAGAGAACTATGGCTACACCTTC
CASRSTSTENYGYTF
>NA|many|12|TRBJ1-4|TRBV6-5
TGTGCCAGCAGTTACTTAGCGGGTAAACTGTTTTTT
CASSYLAGKLFF
>TRBD1|many|16|TRBJ2-1|TRBV7-9
TGTGCCAGCACCTTAAGGACAGGCCCATTTACCAATGAGCAGTTCTTC
CASTLRTGPFTNEQFF
>NA|few|15|TRBJ1-6|TRBV6-2/TRBV6-3
TGTGCCAGCAGTTACAGAGGTATAACCGGTTCACCCCTCCACTTT
CASSYRGITGSPLHF
>NA|many|12|TRBJ2-5|TRBV12-3/TRBV12-4
TGTGCCAGCCTCCGAGGCCGGGAGACCCAGTACTTC
CASLRGRETQYF
>TRBD1|many|16|TRBJ2-7|TRBV6-5
TGTGCCAGCAGTTACTCGTGGACAGGGAGCTCCTACGAGCAGTACTTC
CASSYSWTGSSYEQYF
>NA|many|14|TRBJ1-5|TRBV7-9
TGTGCCAGCAGCCGGGACGGCTTCAATCAGCCCCAGCATTTT
CASSRDGFNQPQHF
>NA|many|13|TRBJ1-2|TRBV19
TGTGCCAGTAGTGGGGAAGGCAGGGGCCTCTTCTTCTTC
CASSGEGRGLFFF